This T cell receptor beta chain was sequenced during a study of blood T cell repertoires in COVID-19. Study-level information: Samples representing acute and convalescent COVID-19 were sourced from the United States, Italy and Spain. T cells, B-cell-depleted T cells, or PBMCs provided the cDNA or gDNA that served as material.

Only in-frame clones appear in the TCRdb table, and some are missing; sequencing was by immunoSEQ multiplex PCR. Of a few hundred thousand clones listed, around nine tenths were seen once; the top ten hold 10%. In terms of age and location, participants ranged from roughly 18 to 95 years and lived in under 30 US areas. Recovered Cohort 3 donors showed two negative PCRs, clearance, or symptom resolution. Looked up from germline, CDR1 is MDHEN and CDR2 is SYDVKM. V dropped 6 bases and J dropped 9 bases, with 17 bases sitting between them. CDR3 size: 14 residues. Sequencing was carried out using PBMCs or T cells enriched from blood (not recorded which). V and J are TRBV28 and TRBJ2-2; TRBD2 might be the D (6 bases). The sequence was collected from a woman between 45 and 60 years old who had recovered from COVID-19. CDR3 DNA sequence: TGTGCCAGCAGACACCCGGGGCGGGGTCGGGAGCTGTTTTTT. This encodes CASRHPGRGRELFF. The variable domain in full, with the rest retrieved from reference TRBV28 and TRBJ2-2, is DVKVTQSSRYLVKRTGEKVFLECVQDMDHENMFWYRQDPGLGLRLIYFSYDVKMKEKGDIPEGYSVSREKKERFSLILESASTNQTSMYLCASRHPGRGRELFFGEGSRLTVL.